The present TCR beta chain was sequenced within a study of control samples from healthy donors and cancer patients. Profiling relied on immunoSEQ multiplex PCR, and the TCRdb table lists in-frame clones only, not all of them. The data show 95,000 to 150,000 clones, with 89% seen just once and almost 40% held by the top ten. This CDR3 has 16 residues. CDR1 and CDR2 from the germline V gene are SGDLS and YYNGEE. Trimming took 0 bases from V and 0 from J, leaving 12 bases between them. Sample: blood. This clonotype was sampled from a man aged 45-65 years in good health. This sequence joins TRBV9 and TRBJ1-1, with a tentative D call TRBD1 (5 bases). CDR3 sequence: CASSVDGSGVNTEAFF. Here the CDR3 DNA reads TGTGCCAGCAGCGTAGACGGTTCGGGGGTGAACACTGAAGCTTTCTTT.